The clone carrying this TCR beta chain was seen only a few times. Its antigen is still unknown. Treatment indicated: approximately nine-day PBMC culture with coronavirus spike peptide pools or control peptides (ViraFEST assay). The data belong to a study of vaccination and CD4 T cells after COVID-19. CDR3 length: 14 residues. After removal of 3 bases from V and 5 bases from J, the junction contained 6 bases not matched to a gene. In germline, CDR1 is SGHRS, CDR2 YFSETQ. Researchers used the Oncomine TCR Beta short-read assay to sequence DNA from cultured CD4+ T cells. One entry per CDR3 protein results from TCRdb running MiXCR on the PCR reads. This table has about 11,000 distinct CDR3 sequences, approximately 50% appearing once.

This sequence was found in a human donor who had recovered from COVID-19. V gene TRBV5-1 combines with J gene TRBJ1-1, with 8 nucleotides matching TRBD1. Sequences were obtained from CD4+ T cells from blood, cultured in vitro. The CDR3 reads CASSSTGDGTEAFF. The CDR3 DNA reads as TGCGCCAGCAGCTCGACAGGGGACGGGACTGAAGCTTTCTTT.